The entry below gives a single T cell receptor (beta chain) sequence along with its context. The antigen remains unidentified. CDR1 and CDR2 from the germline V gene are LNHDA and SQIVND (reference sequence). Trimming took 3 bases from V and 6 from J; bases not matched to a gene: 4. The CDR3 spans 14 residues. TCRdb re-analysed the reads in MiXCR, keeping a single row per CDR3 protein. The data hold more than 75,000 distinct CDR3 sequences, with 29% observed a single time. This entry is derived from a study of T cell repertoires in cytomegalovirus infection. Study in general: Signatures in public TCR beta sequences pointed to both CMV infection and matching HLA type.

Broader study findings: In two of eight donors, the top clonotype was HLA-C-restricted CMV-specific. Cumulated frequencies of public TCR beta families served to identify carriers of CMV plus the relevant HLA.

The clonotype originates from a human donor in good health (CMV status not recorded). Some clones in this sample may be carry-over from other donors' samples. V usage is TRBV19 and J usage is TRBJ1-1; 10 nucleotides agree with TRBD1. This sample comprised CD8+ T cells from cultured PBMCs, obtained from culture after CMV antigen stimulation. Here the CDR3 DNA reads TGTGCCAGTAGTATGTGGGACAGGGGCGCTGAAGCTTTCTTT. Translated: CASSMWDRGAEAFF. The entire variable domain, with the rest obtained from reference TRBV19 and TRBJ1-1, is as follows: DGGITQSPKYLFRKEGQNVTLSCEQNLNHDAMYWYRQDPGQGLRLIYYSQIVNDFQKGDIAEGYSVSREKKESFPLTVTSAQKNPTAFYLCASSMWDRGAEAFFGQGTRLTVV.